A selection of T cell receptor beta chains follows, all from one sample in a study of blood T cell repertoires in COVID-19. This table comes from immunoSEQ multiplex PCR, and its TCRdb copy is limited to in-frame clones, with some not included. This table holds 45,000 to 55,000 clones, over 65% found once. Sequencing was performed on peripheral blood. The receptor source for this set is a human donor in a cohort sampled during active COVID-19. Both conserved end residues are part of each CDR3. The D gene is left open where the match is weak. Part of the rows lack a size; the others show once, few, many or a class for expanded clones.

CDR3 DNA: TGTGCCACCAGCAGAGATGTGTACTCTGGGGCCAACGTCCTGACTTTC
CDR3 protein: CATSRDVYSGANVLTF
V gene: TRBV15
J gene: TRBJ2-6
D gene: .
clone size: .

CDR3 DNA: TGTGCCAGCAGCTTCGATTCACGGAACACCATATATTTT
CDR3 protein: CASSFDSRNTIYF
V gene: TRBV11-3
J gene: TRBJ1-3
D gene: .
clone size: once

CDR3 DNA: TGTGCCAGCAGTGATTGGGCGTCCTCCTATAATTCACCCCTCCACTTT
CDR3 protein: CASSDWASSYNSPLHF
V gene: TRBV6-1
J gene: TRBJ1-6
D gene: .
clone size: .

CDR3 DNA: TGTGCCAGCAGCCGATCTAACCCCCAAGAGACCCAGTACTTC
CDR3 protein: CASSRSNPQETQYF
V gene: TRBV28
J gene: TRBJ2-5
D gene: .
clone size: .

CDR3 DNA: TGCGCCAGCGGCAAACAGGGGCCTAGCACAGATACGCAGTATTTT
CDR3 protein: CASGKQGPSTDTQYF
V gene: TRBV5-1
J gene: TRBJ2-3
D gene: TRBD1
clone size: .

CDR3 DNA: TGTGCCAGCAGTAGAACAGGGCCCTTTAATGAAAAACTGTTTTTT
CDR3 protein: CASSRTGPFNEKLFF
V gene: TRBV6-5
J gene: TRBJ1-4
D gene: .
clone size: .

CDR3 DNA: TGTGCCAGTAGTGAAGACCGACAGGGGTACGGCAATCAGCCCCAGCATTTT
CDR3 protein: CASSEDRQGYGNQPQHF
V gene: TRBV19
J gene: TRBJ1-5
D gene: TRBD1
clone size: .

CDR3 DNA: TGTGCCACCAGTCGGGAAAGTGGAAACACCATATATTTT
CDR3 protein: CATSRESGNTIYF
V gene: TRBV15
J gene: TRBJ1-3
D gene: .
clone size: .

CDR3 DNA: TGTGCCAGCAGCCAAGAGAGGCTAGCAAACTCCTACGAGCAGTACTTC
CDR3 protein: CASSQERLANSYEQYF
V gene: TRBV3-1/TRBV3-2
J gene: TRBJ2-7
D gene: .
clone size: .

CDR3 DNA: TGTGCCAGCAGCTTCCGACAGGGAGCTTATGCTTTCTTT
CDR3 protein: CASSFRQGAYAFF
V gene: TRBV11-2
J gene: TRBJ1-1
D gene: TRBD1
clone size: .